This TCR beta chain was found in a study of T cells expressing NK-cell markers. At the level of the study: Sequencing covered eight donors, seven HCMV-seropositive and one seronegative.

The CDR3 covers 13 residues. Germline V gene data show CDR1 as SGHDN and CDR2 as FVKESK. TCRdb re-called the 5' RACE reads; every CDR3 protein appears as one record, without DNA. Recorded for this sample: about 460,000 distinct CDR3 sequences. V is TRBV14 and J is TRBJ1-1; TCRdb's assignment of TRBD1 cannot be checked, as there is no DNA. The sample comprised blood T cells: a sorted CD56 or NKG2C T cell subset, CD4+ or CD8+ T cells, or bulk PBMC T cells (not recorded which). This TCR came from a woman aged 45-59 years in good health. The CDR3 region is CASETSGERGAFF.